This T cell receptor beta chain was captured by sequencing in a study of OX40 agonist ivuxolimab in advanced cancers. Sequencing was performed with immunoSEQ multiplex PCR; in TCRdb, only in-frame clones are kept and a portion is missing. The sample holds about 45,000 clones, around 80% seen once. The V gene's germline CDR1 is SGHRS and CDR2 YFSETQ. The length of the CDR3 is 15 residues. V was pared by 1 base and J by 0 bases, with 11 bases between. This sequence originates from an adult with an advanced solid tumor such as melanoma, head and neck, liver or kidney cancer. This material consisted of CD4+ or CD8+ T cells sorted from blood, taken in a trial of the OX40 agonist ivuxolimab. The chain joins TRBV5-1 to TRBJ2-7, with unresolved D. In nucleotides, the CDR3 is TGCGCCAGCAGCTTGAGATATGCTGGCTCCTACGAGCAGTACTTC. Protein: CASSLRYAGSYEQYF.